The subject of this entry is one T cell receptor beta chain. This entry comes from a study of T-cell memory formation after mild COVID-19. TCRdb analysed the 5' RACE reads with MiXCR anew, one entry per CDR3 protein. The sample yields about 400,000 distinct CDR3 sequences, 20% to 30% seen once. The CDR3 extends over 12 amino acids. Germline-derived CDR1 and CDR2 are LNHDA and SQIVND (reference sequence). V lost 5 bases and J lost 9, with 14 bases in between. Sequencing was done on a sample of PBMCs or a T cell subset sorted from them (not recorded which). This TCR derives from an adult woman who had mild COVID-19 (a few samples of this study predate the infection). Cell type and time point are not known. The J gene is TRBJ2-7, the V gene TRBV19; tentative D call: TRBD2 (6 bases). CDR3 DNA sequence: TGTGCCAGTAGTCCAGGGACTTTTGTGCAGTACTTC. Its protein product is CASSPGTFVQYF.